This T cell receptor beta chain was profiled in a study of T cells in Graves' hyperthyroidism and ophthalmopathy. The V end was cut by 6 bases, the J end by 1 base, with 13 bases between. Germline CDR1 reads DFQATT; CDR2 reads SNEGSKA (reference sequence). The CDR3 totals 13 residues. RNA transcripts were the template for amplifying TCR beta CDR3 regions. HTBI primers were used for first-round RT-PCR of the TCR CDR3. In TCRdb, the multiplex PCR reads were re-called with MiXCR into one record per CDR3 protein. The sample includes around 600,000 distinct CDR3 sequences, roughly 14% of them seen just once. This clonotype was detected ten times or more.

The sequence was collected from a woman between 50 and 59 years old with Graves' ophthalmopathy. The sequencing sample was made of blood. The chain combines TRBV20-1 with TRBJ2-7, with D possibly being TRBD2 (6 bases). CDR3 protein: CSAPQAGSYEQYF. CDR3 coding DNA: TGCAGTGCCCCCCAAGCGGGTTCCTACGAGCAGTACTTC.